These 2 T cell receptor beta chains were all obtained from the same sample, sequenced in a study of T cell responses to AZD1222 COVID-19 vaccine (dated by TCRdb to about 2021). What this sample's time point label stands for: about 28 days (+/-7) after the second vaccine dose. The method was the immunoSEQ multiplex PCR assay. Drawn from immuneACCESS, this table holds only the in-frame rearrangements with V and J called that TCRdb kept. Clones are partly lost; checked studies trace under half to an unresolved V gene and leave the rest unexplained. The sample yields roughly 200,000 clones; roughly 92% were counted once. Of the sample, 1.5% to 2% falls within the top ten clones. Sequencing used peripheral blood, obtained 28 days after the second AZD1222 dose. These receptors all stem from an adult who received the AZD1222 COVID-19 vaccine.

The chain has TRBV11-2 and TRBJ2-1, with D tentatively TRBD2 (6 bases). There are 15 residues in the CDR3. Germline CDR1 reads SGHAT; CDR2 reads FQNNGV. With 2 bases removed from V and 4 bases from J, the gap between germline ends came to 12 bases. The CDR3 loop reads CASSLRSGPYNEQFF. CDR3 bases: TGTGCCAGCAGCTTAAGGAGCGGGCCATACAATGAGCAGTTCTTC.

The V gene is TRBV11-3, the J gene TRBJ2-2, with 7 positions matching TRBD1. CDR1 and CDR2 (germline): SGHNT, YENEEA. This CDR3 spans 17 amino acids. The junction had 11 bases not matched to a gene; V was cut back by 5 bases and J by 2 bases. CDR3 loop: CASSPRPRGTNTGELFF. The CDR3 region has the DNA TGTGCCAGCAGCCCCCGCCCCAGGGGGACCAACACCGGGGAGCTGTTTTTT.